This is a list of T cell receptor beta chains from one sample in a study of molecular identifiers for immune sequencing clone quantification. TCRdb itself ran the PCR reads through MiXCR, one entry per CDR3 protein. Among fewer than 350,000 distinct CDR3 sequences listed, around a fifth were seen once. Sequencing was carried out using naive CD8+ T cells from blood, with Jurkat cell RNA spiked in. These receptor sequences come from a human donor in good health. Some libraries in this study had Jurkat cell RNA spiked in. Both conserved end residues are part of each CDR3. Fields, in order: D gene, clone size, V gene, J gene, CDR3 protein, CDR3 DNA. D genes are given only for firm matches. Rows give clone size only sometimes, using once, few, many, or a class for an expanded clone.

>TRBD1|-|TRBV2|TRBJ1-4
CASRTSLTGTGLSTNEKLFF
TGTGCCAGCAGAACATCGCTAACCGGGACAGGACTATCAACTAATGAAAAACTGTTTTTT
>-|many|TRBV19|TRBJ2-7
CASSIAGLTYEQYF
TGTGCCAGTAGTATCGCCGGATTAACCTACGAGCAGTACTTC
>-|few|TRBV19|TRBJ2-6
CASSIDSRLSGANVLTF
TGTGCCAGTAGTATAGATTCGCGGCTCTCTGGGGCCAACGTCCTGACTTTC
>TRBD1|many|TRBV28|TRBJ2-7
CASSLPRDSSYEQYF
TGTGCCAGCAGTTTACCACGGGACAGCTCCTACGAGCAGTACTTC
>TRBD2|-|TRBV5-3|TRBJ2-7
CASSLAYLGRAEQYF
TGTGCCAGCAGCTTGGCCTATCTTGGGAGGGCTGAGCAGTACTTC
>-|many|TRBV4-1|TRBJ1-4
CASSQDLMKLFF
TGCGCCAGCAGCCAGGATCTAATGAAACTGTTTTTT
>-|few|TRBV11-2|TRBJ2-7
CASSLVARFYF
TGTGCCAGCAGCTTAGTAGCGAGGTTTTACTTC
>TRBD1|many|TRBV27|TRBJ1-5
CASSPGQGGQPQHF
TGTGCCAGCAGTCCCGGACAGGGAGGACAGCCCCAGCATTTT
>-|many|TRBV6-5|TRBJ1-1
CASSLGISELWTEAFF
TGTGCCAGCAGTTTGGGAATATCCGAGCTCTGGACTGAAGCTTTCTTT
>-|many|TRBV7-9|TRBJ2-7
CASRPGLGAHEQYF
TGTGCCAGCAGGCCGGGTCTGGGGGCCCACGAGCAGTACTTC
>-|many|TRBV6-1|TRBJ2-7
CASSLNIEQYF
TGTGCCAGCAGTCTTAACATCGAGCAGTACTTC
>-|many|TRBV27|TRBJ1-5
CASSFSRGPLGQPQHF
TGTGCCAGCAGTTTTTCCAGGGGCCCTCTTGGTCAGCCCCAGCATTTT
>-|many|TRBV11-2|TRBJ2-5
CASTQGRETQYF
TGTGCCAGCACCCAAGGGCGAGAGACCCAGTACTTC
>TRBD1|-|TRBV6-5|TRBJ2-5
CASSYVLGQGLEETQYF
TGTGCCAGCAGTTACGTTTTGGGACAGGGGCTAGAAGAGACCCAGTACTTC
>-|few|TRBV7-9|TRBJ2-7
CASSLGMGLISYEQYF
TGTGCCAGCAGCTTAGGTATGGGCCTGATCTCCTACGAGCAGTACTTC
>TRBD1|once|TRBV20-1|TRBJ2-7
CSADHPRDRADPGTPYEQYF
TGCAGTGCGGACCACCCAAGGGACAGAGCCGACCCGGGTACTCCATACGAGCAGTACTTC
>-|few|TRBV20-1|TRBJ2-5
CSARGTQTETQYF
TGCAGTGCTAGAGGAACTCAAACGGAGACCCAGTACTTC
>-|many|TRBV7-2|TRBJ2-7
CASSLSAGTAYEQYF
TGTGCCAGCAGCTTAAGTGCCGGGACGGCCTACGAGCAGTACTTC
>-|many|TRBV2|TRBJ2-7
CASSEVGFYEQYF
TGTGCCAGCAGTGAGGTAGGGTTCTACGAGCAGTACTTC
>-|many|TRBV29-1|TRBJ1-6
CSVEDGYNSPLHF
TGCAGCGTTGAGGACGGATATAATTCACCCCTCCACTTT
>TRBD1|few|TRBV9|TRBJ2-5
CASSGEGQGDETQYF
TGTGCCAGCAGCGGGGAAGGACAGGGCGACGAGACCCAGTACTTC
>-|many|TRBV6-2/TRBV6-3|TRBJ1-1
CASSYEGIEAFF
TGTGCCAGCAGTTACGAGGGAATTGAAGCTTTCTTT
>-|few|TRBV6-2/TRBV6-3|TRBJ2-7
CASIQRSLNSYEQYF
TGTGCCAGCATCCAAAGGTCGCTCAACTCCTACGAGCAGTACTTC
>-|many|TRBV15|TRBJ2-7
CATSSPTNAYEQYF
TGTGCCACCAGCAGTCCGACAAATGCCTACGAGCAGTACTTC
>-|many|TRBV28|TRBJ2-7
CASSLFEGQIDYEQYF
TGTGCCAGCAGTTTATTCGAGGGGCAGATTGACTACGAGCAGTACTTC
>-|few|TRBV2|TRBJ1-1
CASSGGGHTEAFF
TGTGCCAGCAGTGGCGGGGGCCACACTGAAGCTTTCTTT
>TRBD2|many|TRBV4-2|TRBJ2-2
CASSLGTSGFTGELFF
TGTGCCAGCAGCCTAGGGACTAGCGGGTTCACCGGGGAGCTGTTTTTT
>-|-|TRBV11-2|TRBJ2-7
CASSRGIPYEQCF
TGTGCCAGCAGCAGGGGCATCCCCTACGAGCAGTGCTTC
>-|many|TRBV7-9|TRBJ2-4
CASSLGIGADIQYF
TGTGCCAGCAGCTTAGGTATCGGGGCGGACATTCAGTACTTC
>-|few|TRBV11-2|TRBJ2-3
CASSAELGDTDTQYF
TGTGCCAGCAGCGCCGAGCTGGGTGACACAGATACGCAGTATTTT